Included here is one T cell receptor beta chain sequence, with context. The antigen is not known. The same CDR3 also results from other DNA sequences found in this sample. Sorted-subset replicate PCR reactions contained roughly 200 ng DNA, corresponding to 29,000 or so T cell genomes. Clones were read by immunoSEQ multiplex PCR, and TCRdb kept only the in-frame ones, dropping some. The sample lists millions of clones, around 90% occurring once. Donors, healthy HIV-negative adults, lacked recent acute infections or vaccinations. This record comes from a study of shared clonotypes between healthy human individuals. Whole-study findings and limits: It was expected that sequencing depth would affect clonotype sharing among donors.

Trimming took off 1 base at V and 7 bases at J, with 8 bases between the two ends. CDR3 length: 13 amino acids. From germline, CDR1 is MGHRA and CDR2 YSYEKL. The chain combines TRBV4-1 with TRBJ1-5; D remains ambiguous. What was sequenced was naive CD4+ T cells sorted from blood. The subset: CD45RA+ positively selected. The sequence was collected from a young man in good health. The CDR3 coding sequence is TGCGCCAGCAGCCAAGTGTTGGGACAGCCCCAGCATTTT. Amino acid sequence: CASSQVLGQPQHF.